This entry is about one TCR beta chain. Its antigen is unidentified. One entry per CDR3 protein, called by TCRdb with MiXCR from the 5' RACE reads. The top ten clones hold under 7.5% of a sample with just under 550,000 distinct CDR3 sequences, about 12% of them seen once. Germline CDR1 LNHDA, CDR2 SQIVND (reference sequence). CDR3 length: 15 residues. V gave up 3 bases and J gave up 4 bases, with 12 bases separating them. These data belong to a study of CD8 T cells in ankylosing spondylitis. Study results and limitations: It appeared that ankylosing spondylitis blood was characterized by a TCR beta motif of about eight highly homologous variants.

The source of this sequence is a male donor with ankylosing spondylitis. The rearrangement links TRBV19 to TRBJ2-2; no clear D. The sequenced material came from blood, either unsorted or a sorted T cell fraction (not recorded which). CDR3 DNA sequence: TGTGCCAGTAGTATCGTGTCAGGTGGCACCGGGGAGCTGTTTTTT. Translating it yields CASSIVSGGTGELFF.